One sample yielded the 30 T cell receptor beta chains listed below, sequenced in a study of cytomegalovirus exposure and HLA in healthy donors. In the PCR, 60 Vbeta and 13 Jbeta primers were used. Assay used: immunoSEQ multiplex PCR; TCRdb lists only in-frame clones, some missing. The data show fewer than 200,000 clones, roughly 78% seen once. Material: PBMCs. These receptors were collected from a middle-aged man in good health and CMV-seronegative.

As for this clone: At one end, the junction sequence differs from germline, possibly due to a read error. The CDR3 here is CASSFIRASETDTQYF. The CDR3 DNA reads as TGTGCCAGTAGTTTTATCCGGGCTAGCGAGACAGATACGCAGTATTTT. The chain recombines TRBV27 with TRBJ2-3, with D possibly TRBD2 on 6 matching bases. The CDR3 runs 16 residues. Germline CDR1 is MNHEY and CDR2 is SMNVEV (reference sequence).

The chain is built from TRBV10-3 and TRBJ2-7, with TRBD2 matching over 8 bases. The CDR3 consists of 16 residues. Trimming removed 8 bases from V and 1 base from J; junction bases left unmatched: 13. The germline V gene encodes CDR1 ENHRY and CDR2 SYGVKD. The CDR3 coding sequence is TGTGCCATCTCCCCTTCAGCGGGAGCGACTTCCTACGAGCAGTACTTC. Its protein is CAISPSAGATSYEQYF.

This rearrangement joins TRBV5-1 to TRBJ2-2; 7 bases line up with TRBD1. This CDR3 is built from 15 residues. Germline CDR1 is SGHRS and CDR2 is YFSETQ. V shed 4 bases, J shed 1 base, and the junction held 4 bases outside the gene matches. CDR3 region: CASSARQGNTGELFF. The CDR3 region has the DNA TGCGCCAGCAGCGCGAGACAGGGGAACACCGGGGAGCTGTTTTTT.

A single count supports this clone. This chain links TRBV6-5 with TRBJ2-7; weak D call: TRBD2 (5 bases). This CDR3 contains 15 residues. CDR1 and CDR2 from the germline V gene are MNHEY and SVGAGI. The V end lost 7 bases, the J end lost 0 bases, and 16 bases lay between the germline ends. Here the CDR3 DNA reads TGTGCCAGCATTTATACTCCGGGAACCTCCTACGAGCAGTACTTC. It codes for CASIYTPGTSYEQYF.

The V gene is TRBV19, the J gene TRBJ2-3; 9 positions agree with TRBD2. The germline CDR1 and CDR2 sequences are LNHDA and SQIVND (reference sequence). This CDR3 spans 14 amino acids. V shed 4 bases, J shed 5 bases, and the junction held 4 bases outside the gene matches. The CDR3 here is CASSSGRAIDTQYF. In DNA form, the CDR3 reads TGTGCCAGTAGTAGCGGGAGGGCCATAGATACGCAGTATTTT. Looking up the rest from reference TRBV19 and TRBJ2-3 gives the full variable domain: DGGITQSPKYLFRKEGQNVTLSCEQNLNHDAMYWYRQDPGQGLRLIYYSQIVNDFQKGDIAEGYSVSREKKESFPLTVTSAQKNPTAFYLCASSSGRAIDTQYFGPGTRLTVL.

This chain uses TRBV5-4 with TRBJ2-6, with D tentatively TRBD2 (7 bases). The length of the CDR3 is 19 residues. The germline V gene has CDR1 SGHNT and CDR2 YYREEE (reference sequence). V was cut by 4 bases and J by 0 bases, with 20 bases left in between. In DNA form, the CDR3 reads TGTGCCAGCAGCCCCGGACTCGGGGGGCCCAGCTCTGGGGCCAACGTCCTGACTTTC. Its translation is CASSPGLGGPSSGANVLTF.

The chain recombines TRBV19 with TRBJ1-1, with no clear D. The germline V gene encodes CDR1 LNHDA and CDR2 SQIVND (reference sequence). This CDR3 spans 13 amino acids. Trimming pared 5 bases from V and 5 bases from J, leaving 12 bases between. The CDR3 sequence is CASSRTDRTEAFF. The CDR3 DNA follows: TGTGCCAGTAGTCGAACAGATCGGACTGAAGCTTTCTTT.

The count of this clone is one. The V and J genes are TRBV5-1 and TRBJ2-1; D is unresolved. Trimming left V 0 bases short and J 6 bases short, with 13 bases between. This CDR3 is built from 15 residues. Per germline, CDR1 SGHRS and CDR2 YFSETQ. The CDR3 reads CASSLEVVTGNEQFF. CDR3 DNA sequence: TGCGCCAGCAGCTTGGAGGTCGTAACGGGCAATGAGCAGTTCTTC.

The chain uses TRBV21-1 and TRBJ2-7; TRBD1 is the table's D call, not checked against the DNA. TRBV21-1 is termed a pseudogene. CDR3 length: 15 amino acids. DNA of the CDR3: TGTGCCAGCAGCAAAGGGCAGGGGTCGGCTCGTGAGCAGTACTTC. Protein product: CASSKGQGSAREQYF.

The chain combines TRBV13 with TRBJ2-5; TRBD2 matches 11 bases. This CDR3 contains 14 residues. Germline lookup yields CDR1 PRHDT and CDR2 FYEKMQ (reference sequence). V gave up 9 bases and J gave up 2 bases; unmatched junction bases: 5. The CDR3 spells CASQTSGTQETQYF. The CDR3 DNA sequence: TGTGCCAGTCAGACTAGCGGGACACAAGAGACCCAGTACTTC.

This chain links TRBV29-1 with TRBJ1-4; maybe TRBD1 (5 bases). The CDR3 consists of 14 residues. Looked up from germline, CDR1 is SQVTM and CDR2 is ANQGSEA. V was pared by 4 bases and J by 1 base, with 10 bases between. The chain's CDR3 is CSVAVDRTNEKLFF. DNA for the CDR3: TGCAGCGTTGCCGTCGACAGAACTAATGAAAAACTGTTTTTT.

The J gene is TRBJ2-5, the V gene TRBV5-4; weak D call: TRBD2 (5 bases). Germline lookup yields CDR1 SGHNT and CDR2 YYREEE (reference sequence). This CDR3 is 13 amino acids long. Trimming took off 0 bases at V and 5 bases at J, with 8 bases between the two ends. The CDR3 protein is CASSLGRWETQYF. In DNA form, the CDR3 reads TGTGCCAGCAGCTTGGGGAGGTGGGAGACCCAGTACTTC.

This clone showed up just a few times. This chain uses TRBV28 with TRBJ1-5; no clear D gene. V was clipped by 6 bases and J by 3 bases, with 15 bases between them. From germline, CDR1 is MDHEN and CDR2 SYDVKM. The CDR3 has 15 residues. CDR3 protein: CASRDSWRANQPQHF. The CDR3 nucleotides read TGTGCCAGCAGGGACTCATGGCGTGCCAATCAGCCCCAGCATTTT.

The chain recombines TRBV28 with TRBJ2-1, with D possibly TRBD2 on 6 matching bases. The ends were cut back, 4 bases at V and 4 bases at J, with 17 bases in the middle. The CDR3 extends over 16 amino acids. From germline, CDR1 is MDHEN and CDR2 SYDVKM. CDR3 bases: TGTGCCAGCAGTTCCGGGGAGGCGGGGAGTTACAATGAGCAGTTCTTC. Protein sequence: CASSSGEAGSYNEQFF.

The CDR3 nucleotides are TGCGCCAGCAGCCGTACTAGCGGGAGCCGCCTTGGGGAGCTGTTTTTT. It yields the protein CASSRTSGSRLGELFF. The chain couples TRBV5-1 to TRBJ2-2; 11 bases are a match to TRBD2. The CDR3 totals 16 residues. Trimming took 4 bases from V and 8 from J; bases not matched to a gene: 10. Germline CDR1 reads SGHRS; CDR2 reads YFSETQ.

The CDR3, as DNA: TGTGCCAGCAGTTTACTGACTAGCGGGAGGTCCAATGAGCAGTTCTTC. This sequence encodes CASSLLTSGRSNEQFF. The chain combines TRBV27 with TRBJ2-1, with 13 bases matching TRBD2. V trimming: 2 bases; J trimming: 6 bases; junction bases outside the gene matches: 4. CDR3 length: 16 amino acids. Germline V gene lookup returns CDR1 MNHEY and CDR2 SMNVEV (reference sequence).

This chain links TRBV28 with TRBJ1-5; 9 bases are a match to TRBD1. The V segment lost 3 bases and the J segment 3 bases; nucleotides outside the gene matches: 9. The CDR3 contains 17 residues. Germline assignment: CDR1 MDHEN and CDR2 SYDVKM. The chain's CDR3 is CASSFLTGGTTNQPQHF. CDR3 in DNA: TGTGCCAGCAGTTTCTTGACAGGGGGGACGACCAATCAGCCCCAGCATTTT.

V usage is TRBV19 and J usage is TRBJ2-5, with a tentative D call TRBD1 (6 bases). The CDR3 length is 14 residues. The germline V gene has CDR1 LNHDA and CDR2 SQIVND (reference sequence). The germline V and J ends were trimmed by 4 bases and 2 bases, with 11 bases remaining between them. The CDR3 DNA sequence: TGTGCCAGTAGTAGTCAGGGGATTCAAGAGACCCAGTACTTC. It codes for CASSSQGIQETQYF. The full variable domain, rest sourced from reference TRBV19 and TRBJ2-5, is DGGITQSPKYLFRKEGQNVTLSCEQNLNHDAMYWYRQDPGQGLRLIYYSQIVNDFQKGDIAEGYSVSREKKESFPLTVTSAQKNPTAFYLCASSSQGIQETQYFGPGTRLLVL.

This clone has just a few counts. CDR3 sequence (DNA): TGCAGCGTTGGGACCAGGGGGGTCTCTGGGGCCAACGTCCTGACTTTC. Translated: CSVGTRGVSGANVLTF. The gene calls are TRBV29-1 and TRBJ2-6, with D possibly being TRBD1 (7 bases). The germline gives CDR1 SQVTM, CDR2 ANQGSEA. Trimming pared 4 bases from V and 0 bases from J, leaving 13 bases between. The CDR3 contains 16 residues. The full variable domain, in which reference TRBV29-1 and TRBJ2-6 provide the parts outside the CDR3, is SAVISQKPSRDICQRGTSLTIQCQVDSQVTMMFWYRQQPGQSLTLIATANQGSEATYESGFVIDKFPISRPNLTFSTLTVSNMSPEDSSIYLCSVGTRGVSGANVLTFGAGSRLTVL.

This rearrangement joins TRBV5-8 to TRBJ2-7; TRBD2 matches 7 bases. The CDR3 has 11 amino acids. CDR1 is SGHTS and CDR2 is YDEGEE in the germline V gene. V gave up 5 bases and J gave up 7 bases; unmatched junction bases: 3. The CDR3 protein is CASRPGREQYF. The CDR3 region has the DNA TGTGCCAGCAGGCCCGGGAGGGAGCAGTACTTC.

The rearrangement uses TRBV6-9 and TRBJ2-1, with 7 bases identical to TRBD1. The germline V gene encodes CDR1 MNHGY and CDR2 SVAAGI. Unmatched junction bases numbered 16, after V lost 4 bases and J lost 4 bases. The CDR3 covers 18 residues. The CDR3 protein is CASSSSDRATSQYNEQFF. As DNA, the CDR3 is TGTGCCAGCAGTTCCTCCGACAGGGCTACCTCCCAATACAATGAGCAGTTCTTC.

This clone was seen only a few times. V usage is TRBV29-1 and J usage is TRBJ2-1; the match to TRBD2 covers 7 bases. The V and J ends lost 4 bases and 3 bases, in that order; junction bases with no gene match: 12. This CDR3 spans 16 amino acids. Germline assignment: CDR1 SQVTM and CDR2 ANQGSEA. The CDR3 is CSVGGGAGVFYNEQFF. The DNA for the CDR3 is TGCAGCGTTGGTGGTGGCGCGGGGGTCTTCTACAATGAGCAGTTCTTC.

CDR3 residues: CATFRGDVTTEAFF. In nucleotides, the CDR3 is TGTGCCACATTCCGGGGGGACGTTACCACTGAAGCTTTCTTT. The chain uses TRBV10-3 and TRBJ1-1, with a weak D call TRBD1 (5 bases). The CDR3 has 14 residues. The germline CDR1 and CDR2 sequences are ENHRY and SYGVKD. The V end was cut by 10 bases, the J end by 4 bases, with 19 bases between.

The genes are TRBV27 and TRBJ2-7; 7 nucleotides line up with TRBD1. V lost 5 bases, J lost 5 bases, and 9 bases stayed unmatched. CDR1 MNHEY and CDR2 SMNVEV come from the germline V gene (reference sequence). The CDR3 contains 14 residues. In DNA, the CDR3 is TGTGCCAGCAGTCAACAGGGGTACGGAAACGAGCAGTACTTC. Protein: CASSQQGYGNEQYF.

The genes are TRBV12-2 and TRBJ1-5. TRBV12-2 is termed a pseudogene. The CDR3 extends over 15 amino acids. In DNA form, the CDR3 reads TGTGCAAGTCGCCCACTCATGGGGGGGAATCAGCCCCAGCATTTT. This gives the protein CASRPLMGGNQPQHF.

This clone came up a few times. V is TRBV18 and J is TRBJ2-7; possible D gene TRBD2, 5 bases. V was trimmed by 3 bases and J by 6 bases, leaving 15 bases between them. CDR3 size: 14 residues. In germline, CDR1 is KGHSH, CDR2 LQKENI. Here the CDR3 reads CASSPGRRGSEQYF. The CDR3 nucleotides read TGTGCCAGCTCACCTGGGAGACGGGGTTCCGAGCAGTACTTC.

Concerning this clone: Compared with germline, one end of the junction differs, possibly owing to a read error. The chain uses TRBV7-9 and TRBJ1-6, with unresolved D. Germline V gene lookup returns CDR1 SEHNR and CDR2 FQNEAQ (reference sequence). The CDR3 runs 11 residues. The CDR3 DNA sequence: TGTTCCAGCAGCCCGGAGGGACCCCTCCACTTT. It is translated as CSSSPEGPLHF.

J is TRBJ2-1 and V is TRBV19; D may be TRBD1 (6 bases). Germline CDR1 reads LNHDA; CDR2 reads SQIVND (reference sequence). The CDR3 has 15 amino acids. V shed 5 bases and J shed 0 bases, with 11 bases lying between them. The CDR3 region is CASSDRTSSYNEQFF. CDR3 coding DNA: TGTGCCAGTAGTGACAGGACGAGCTCCTACAATGAGCAGTTCTTC.

A word on this clone: A read error may account for a junction end that differs from germline. V gene TRBV11-1 combines with J gene TRBJ2-6; 7 positions agree with TRBD2. This CDR3 comprises 16 residues. Germline CDR1 and CDR2: SGHAT and FQDESV (reference sequence). CDR3 nucleotide sequence: TGTGCCAGCAGCTTATTCGCGGGAGCTGGGGCCAACGGCCTGACTTTC. Translation gives CASSLFAGAGANGLTF.

V gene TRBV10-3 combines with J gene TRBJ2-7, with 8 nucleotides matching TRBD2. CDR1 and CDR2 from the germline V gene are ENHRY and SYGVKD. V lost 6 bases to trimming and J lost 5 bases; unmatched junction nucleotides: 12. The CDR3 runs to 15 residues. CDR3 in amino acids: CAIRHSGSPKDEQYF. The CDR3 coding sequence is TGTGCCATCAGACACAGCGGGAGTCCCAAGGACGAGCAGTACTTC.